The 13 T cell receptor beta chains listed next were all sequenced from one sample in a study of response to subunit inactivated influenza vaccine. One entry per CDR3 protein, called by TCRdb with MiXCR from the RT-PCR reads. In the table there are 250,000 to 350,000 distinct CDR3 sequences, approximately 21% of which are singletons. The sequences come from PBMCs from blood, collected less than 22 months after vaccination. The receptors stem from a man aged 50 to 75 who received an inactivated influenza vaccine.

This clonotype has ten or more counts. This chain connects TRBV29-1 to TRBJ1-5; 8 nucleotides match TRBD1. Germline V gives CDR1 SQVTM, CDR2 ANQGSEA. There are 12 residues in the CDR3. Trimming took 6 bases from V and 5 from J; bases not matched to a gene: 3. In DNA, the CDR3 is TGCAGCGTGCCAGGGGGCCATCAGCCCCAGCATTTT. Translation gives CSVPGGHQPQHF.

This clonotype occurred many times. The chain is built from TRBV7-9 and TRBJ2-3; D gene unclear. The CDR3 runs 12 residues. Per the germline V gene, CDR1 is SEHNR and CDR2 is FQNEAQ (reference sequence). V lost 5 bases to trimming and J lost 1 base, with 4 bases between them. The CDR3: CASSPRTDTQYF. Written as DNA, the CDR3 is TGTGCCAGCAGCCCACGCACAGATACGCAGTATTTT.

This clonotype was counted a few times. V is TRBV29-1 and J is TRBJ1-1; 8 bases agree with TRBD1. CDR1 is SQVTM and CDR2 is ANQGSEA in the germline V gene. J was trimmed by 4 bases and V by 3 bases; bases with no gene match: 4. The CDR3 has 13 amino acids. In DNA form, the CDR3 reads TGCAGCGTTGACTATACAGGGGGCACTGAAGCTTTCTTT. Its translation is CSVDYTGGTEAFF.

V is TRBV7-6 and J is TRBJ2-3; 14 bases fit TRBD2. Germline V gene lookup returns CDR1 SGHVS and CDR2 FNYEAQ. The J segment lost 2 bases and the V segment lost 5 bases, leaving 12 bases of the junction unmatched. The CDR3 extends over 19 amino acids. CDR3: CASSPGLAGGLPTTDTQYF. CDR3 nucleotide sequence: TGTGCCAGCAGCCCTGGACTAGCGGGAGGCCTACCAACCACAGATACGCAGTATTTT.

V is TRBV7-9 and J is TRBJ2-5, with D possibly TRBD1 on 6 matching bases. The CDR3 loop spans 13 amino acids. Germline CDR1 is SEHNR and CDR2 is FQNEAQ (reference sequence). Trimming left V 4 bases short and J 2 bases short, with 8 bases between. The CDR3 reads CASSSGQQETQYF. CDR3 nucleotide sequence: TGTGCCAGCAGCTCCGGACAGCAAGAGACCCAGTACTTC. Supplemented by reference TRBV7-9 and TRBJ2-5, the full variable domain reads DTGVSQNPRHKITKRGQNVTFRCDPISEHNRLYWYRQTLGQGPEFLTYFQNEAQLEKSRLLSDRFSAERPKGSFSTLEIQRTEQGDSAMYLCASSSGQQETQYFGPGTRLLVL.

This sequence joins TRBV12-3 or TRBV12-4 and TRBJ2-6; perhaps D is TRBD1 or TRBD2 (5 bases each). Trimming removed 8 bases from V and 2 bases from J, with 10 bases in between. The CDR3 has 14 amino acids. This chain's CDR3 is CASGTGAGANVLTF. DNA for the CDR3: TGTGCCAGCGGGACCGGGGCTGGGGCCAACGTCCTGACTTTC.

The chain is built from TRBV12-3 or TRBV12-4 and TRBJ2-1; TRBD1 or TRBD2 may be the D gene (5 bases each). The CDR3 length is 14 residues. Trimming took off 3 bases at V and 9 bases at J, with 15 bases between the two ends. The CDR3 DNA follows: TGTGCCAGCAGTTTTGAGGGCAGGGCGGGTGAGCAGTTCTTC. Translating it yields CASSFEGRAGEQFF.

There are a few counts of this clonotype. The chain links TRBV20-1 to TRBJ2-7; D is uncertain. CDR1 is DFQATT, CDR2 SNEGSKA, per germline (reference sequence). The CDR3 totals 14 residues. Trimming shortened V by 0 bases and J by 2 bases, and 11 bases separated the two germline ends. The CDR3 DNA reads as TGCAGTGCTAGAGATTCAAGTCTAGCCTACGAGCAGTACTTC. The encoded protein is CSARDSSLAYEQYF.

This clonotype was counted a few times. This CDR3 reads CSVYSGGGIQYF. CDR3 sequence (DNA): TGCAGCGTCTATAGCGGGGGAGGCATTCAGTACTTC. The V call is TRBV29-1, the J call TRBJ2-4, with TRBD2 matching 9 bases. The CDR3 has 12 residues. The ends lost 6 bases at V and 9 bases at J; junction bases unmatched: 6. Germline V lookup: CDR1 SQVTM, CDR2 ANQGSEA. Full variable domain (outside the CDR3, taken from reference TRBV29-1 and TRBJ2-4): SAVISQKPSRDICQRGTSLTIQCQVDSQVTMMFWYRQQPGQSLTLIATANQGSEATYESGFVIDKFPISRPNLTFSTLTVSNMSPEDSSIYLCSVYSGGGIQYFGAGTRLSVL.

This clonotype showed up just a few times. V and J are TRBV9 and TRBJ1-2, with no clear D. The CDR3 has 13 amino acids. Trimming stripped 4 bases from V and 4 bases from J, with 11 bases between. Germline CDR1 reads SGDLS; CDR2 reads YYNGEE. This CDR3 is CASSPGPVYGYTF. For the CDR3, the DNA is TGTGCCAGCAGCCCAGGACCAGTCTATGGCTACACCTTC.

The CDR3 spells CANQVGSSYNEQFF. The CDR3 coding sequence is TGTGCCAACCAAGTAGGGAGCTCCTACAATGAGCAGTTCTTC. This chain uses TRBV28 with TRBJ2-1; tentatively, D is TRBD2 (5 bases). V lost 10 bases and J 0 bases, leaving 13 bases between the germline ends. The CDR3 runs 14 residues. Germline loops: CDR1 MDHEN, CDR2 SYDVKM.

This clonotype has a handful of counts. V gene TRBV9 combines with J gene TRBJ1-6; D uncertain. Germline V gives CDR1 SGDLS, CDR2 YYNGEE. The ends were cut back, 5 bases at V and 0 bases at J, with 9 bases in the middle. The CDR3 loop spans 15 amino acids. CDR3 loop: CASRASDSYNSPLHF. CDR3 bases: TGTGCCAGCAGGGCCAGTGACTCCTATAATTCACCCCTCCACTTT.

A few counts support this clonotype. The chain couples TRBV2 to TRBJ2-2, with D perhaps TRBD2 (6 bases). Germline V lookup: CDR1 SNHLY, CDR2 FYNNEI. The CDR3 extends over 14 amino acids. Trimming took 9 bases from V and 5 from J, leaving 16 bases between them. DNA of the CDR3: TGTGCCAGTTCCGGCGGAGGGAGGACCGGGGAGCTGTTTTTT. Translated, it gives CASSGGGRTGELFF.